This T cell receptor (beta chain) was sequenced during a study of T cell responses to AZD1222 COVID-19 vaccine (dated by TCRdb to the early 2020s). Background for the entire study: A total of more than 230 trial participants underwent TCR sequencing, of whom nearly 210 received two doses of AZD1222 and about 25 received two doses of the MenACWY control vaccine. Trial participants were enrolled into age subgroups of 18-55, 56-69 and 70-plus years, which contained around 150, 29 and 61 TCR-sequenced participants, respectively. General findings and caveats noted by the study authors: After two AZD1222 doses, both the breadth and the depth of spike-specific TCRs were significantly higher than at day 0 and than in MenACWY recipients. The whole spike protein was spanned by vaccine-associated CD4 TCRs, and dominant responses were seen in regions 160-218 and 743-854. No day 14 peak-response samples were available, so repertoires were characterized only after the peak T cell response. Epitopes outside the regions mutated in the B.1.351 and B.1.1.7 variants were reportedly recognized by nearly half of the unique spike-specific TCRs. Participants were mostly white British, with more females than males. The authors suggested clonal diversity may have been underestimated. In the small 56-69-year group, the increase in depth fell short of significance, most likely because of low power. Conclusions about previously exposed vaccinees were limited because only 6 or 7 AZD1222 recipients were SARS-CoV-2 seropositive at baseline.

This clone has a handful of counts. The antigen it binds to is not known. No base quality information exists; no much larger clone differs at one position. At the DNA level, this CDR3 is encoded by other sequences in the same sample as well. The CDR3 regions of human TCRbeta chains were subjected to immunosequencing. Under the source paper's analysis protocol: TCRs in the repertoires were compared against a reference library of SARS-CoV-2-specific TCRs that had been generated with the MIRA antigen-specificity platform. Breadth meant the fraction of unique TCRs that were SARS-CoV-2-associated, whereas depth meant the fraction of total T cells that were SARS-CoV-2-associated. Each spike-specific TCR was assigned to its reactive spike region and to a CD4 or CD8 class using the MIRA data. Log10-transformed breadth and depth values were compared by one-way ANOVA with Sidak's multiple comparisons tests. TCRdb carries this immuneACCESS record with in-frame sequences only. Its versions omit some clonotypes, under half of them owing to an unresolved V gene in the studies checked, with the rest unexplained. V and J calls and clone size are given by that table; D and trimming were obtained from the DNA. Within this sample are 120,000 or so clones, with around 89% of them counted one time only. The leading ten clones occupy less than 8.5% of the sample.

The time point tag for this specimen amounts to: about 28 days (+/-7) after the second vaccine dose. AZD1222 recipients whose second dose came at about 4 weeks and those whose second dose came at about 12 weeks were combined into one group, since spike-specific TCR depth and breadth did not differ between the two schedules. Vaccinee samples came from UK trials COV001 and COV002, including a single-blind randomized controlled phase 2/3 trial of AZD1222 (ChAdOx1 nCoV-19) in healthy adults. Trial participant PBMC samples were collected at day 0 and day 28 after the second dose for TCRbeta chain sequencing. The CDR3 goes from the cysteine to the phenylalanine over 13 residues. The sequence is cut down to CDR3 DNA, 39 bases in frame from base 1. V is shortened by 0 bases, J by 5 bases, and the region joining them spans 7 bases. The germline V gene specifies MNHEY as CDR1 and SVGAGI as CDR2.

This sequence uses TRBV6-5 and TRBJ1-1; TRBD1 might be the D gene, on 5 matching bases. Sample: peripheral blood, taken 28 days after the second AZD1222 dose. The clonotype originates from an adult who received the AZD1222 COVID-19 vaccine. The DNA sequence is as follows: TGTGCCAGCAGTTACTCCGGGGGAACTGAAGCTTTCTTT. This encodes CASSYSGGTEAFF.